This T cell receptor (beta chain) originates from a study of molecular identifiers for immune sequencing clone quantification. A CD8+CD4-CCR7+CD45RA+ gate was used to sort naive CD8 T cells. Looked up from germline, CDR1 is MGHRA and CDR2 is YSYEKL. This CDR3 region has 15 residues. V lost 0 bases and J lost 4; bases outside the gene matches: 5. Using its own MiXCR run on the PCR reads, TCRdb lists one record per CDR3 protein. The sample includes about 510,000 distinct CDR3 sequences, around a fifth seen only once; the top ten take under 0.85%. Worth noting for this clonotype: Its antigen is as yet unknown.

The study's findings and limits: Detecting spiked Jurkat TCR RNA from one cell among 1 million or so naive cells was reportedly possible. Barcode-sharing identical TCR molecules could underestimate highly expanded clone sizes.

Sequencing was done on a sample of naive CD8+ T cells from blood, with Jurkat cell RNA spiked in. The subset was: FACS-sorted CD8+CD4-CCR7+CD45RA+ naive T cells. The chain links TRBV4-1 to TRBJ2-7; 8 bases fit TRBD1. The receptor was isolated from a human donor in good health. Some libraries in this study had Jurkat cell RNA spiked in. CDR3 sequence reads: CASSQETNRGYEQYF. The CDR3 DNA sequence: TGCGCCAGCAGCCAAGAAACGAACAGGGGGTACGAGCAGTACTTC.